The T cell receptor (beta chain) under discussion was sequenced for a study of cytomegalovirus exposure and HLA in healthy donors. Study-wide background: A prior analysis found about 110 million unique TCR beta sequences from 150 million to 200 million T cells. Whole-study results and caveats: Some TCR beta chains (164 of them) were listed as cytomegalovirus-associated. Among donors in an Asian-associated ancestry cluster, a later analysis reportedly found fewer N-insertions than the roughly 730-donor mean.

Regarding this clone: Its antigen is undetermined.

This CDR3 contains 14 residues. J lost 2 bases, V lost 3 bases, and 4 bases had no gene match. Germline-derived CDR1 and CDR2 are SNHLY and FYNNEI. This PCR relied on a set of 60 Vbeta primers and 13 Jbeta primers. TCRdb's copy holds only in-frame clones and misses some; the assay was immunoSEQ multiplex PCR. The table has around 150,000 clones, over 50% seen once. This TCR derives from a human donor in good health. The rearrangement joins TRBV2 to TRBJ2-7; 7 bases align to TRBD2. The sequenced sample consisted of PBMCs. Here the CDR3 DNA reads TGTGCCAGCAGTGACGCGGGAGTAGCCTACGAGCAGTACTTC. Its translation: CASSDAGVAYEQYF. Full variable domain (outside the CDR3, taken from reference TRBV2 and TRBJ2-7): EPEVTQTPSHQVTQMGQEVILRCVPISNHLYFYWYRQILGQKVEFLVSFYNNEISEKSEIFDDQFSVERPDGSNFTLKIRSTKLEDSAMYFCASSDAGVAYEQYFGPGTRLTVT.